This T cell receptor (beta chain) stems from a study of T cells in Graves' hyperthyroidism and ophthalmopathy. Trimming cost V 0 bases and J 2 bases, with 10 bases left between them. CDR1 ENHRY and CDR2 SYGVKD come from the germline V gene. This CDR3 spans 15 amino acids. This clonotype was observed many times. Amplification targeted TCR beta CDR3 regions from RNA transcripts. First-round RT-PCR with HTBI primers amplified the TCR CDR3 region. TCRdb reanalysed the multiplex PCR reads using MiXCR and keeps one entry per CDR3 protein. The sample has about 590,000 distinct CDR3 sequences; over 12% are singletons.

This clonotype originated in a woman between 18 and 29 years old with Graves' ophthalmopathy. The chain combines TRBV10-3 with TRBJ2-5; D is undetermined. The sample comprised blood. CDR3 bases: TGTGCCATCAGTGAGTCGAGAACAGCTCAAGAGACCCAGTACTTC. It translates to CAISESRTAQETQYF.